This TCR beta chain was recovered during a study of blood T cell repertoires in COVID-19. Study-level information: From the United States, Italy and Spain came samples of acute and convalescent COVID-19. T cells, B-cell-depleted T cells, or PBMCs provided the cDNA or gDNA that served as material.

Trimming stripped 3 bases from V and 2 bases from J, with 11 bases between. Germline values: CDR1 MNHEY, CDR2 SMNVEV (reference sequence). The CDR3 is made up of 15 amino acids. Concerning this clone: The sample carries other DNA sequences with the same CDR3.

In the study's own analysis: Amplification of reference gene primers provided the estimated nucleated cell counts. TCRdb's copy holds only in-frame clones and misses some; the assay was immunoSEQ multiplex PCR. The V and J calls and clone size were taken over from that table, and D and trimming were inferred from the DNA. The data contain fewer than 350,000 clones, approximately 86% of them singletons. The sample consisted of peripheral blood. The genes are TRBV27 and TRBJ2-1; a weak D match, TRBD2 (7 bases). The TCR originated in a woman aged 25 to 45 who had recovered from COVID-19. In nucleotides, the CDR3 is TGTGCCAGCAGTTTGGGCGGGGGCCCCTACAATGAGCAGTTCTTC. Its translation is CASSLGGGPYNEQFF.